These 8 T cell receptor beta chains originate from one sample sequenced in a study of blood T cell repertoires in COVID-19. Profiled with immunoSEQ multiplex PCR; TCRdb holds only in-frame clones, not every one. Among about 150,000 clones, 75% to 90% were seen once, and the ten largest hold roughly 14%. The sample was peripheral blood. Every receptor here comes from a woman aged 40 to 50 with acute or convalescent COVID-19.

The CDR3 loop is CAGLGTENTEAFF. In DNA, the CDR3 is TGTGCCGGTCTAGGGACAGAGAACACTGAAGCTTTCTTT. This chain links TRBV30 with TRBJ1-1; 7 nucleotides align to TRBD1. The CDR3 spans 13 residues. CDR1 GTSNPN and CDR2 SVGIG come from the germline V gene (reference sequence). After removal of 8 bases from V and 1 base from J, the junction contained 7 bases not matched to a gene.

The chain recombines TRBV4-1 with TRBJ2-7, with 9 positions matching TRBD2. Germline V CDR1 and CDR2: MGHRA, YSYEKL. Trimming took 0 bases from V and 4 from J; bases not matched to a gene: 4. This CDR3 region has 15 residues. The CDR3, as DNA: TGCGCCAGCAGCCAAGAGGGGGCGGGAGGGTACGAGCAGTACTTC. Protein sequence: CASSQEGAGGYEQYF.

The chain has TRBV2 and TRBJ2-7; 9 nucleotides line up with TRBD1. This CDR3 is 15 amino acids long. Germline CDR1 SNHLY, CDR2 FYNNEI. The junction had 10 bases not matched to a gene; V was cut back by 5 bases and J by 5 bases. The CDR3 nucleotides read TGTGCCAGCAGTTCAGCCGGGACAGGGATAAACGAGCAGTACTTC. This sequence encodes CASSSAGTGINEQYF.

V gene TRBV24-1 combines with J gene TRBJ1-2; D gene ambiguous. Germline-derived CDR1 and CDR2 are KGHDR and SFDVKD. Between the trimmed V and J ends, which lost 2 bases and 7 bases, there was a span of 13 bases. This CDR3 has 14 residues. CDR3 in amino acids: CATSDYSRGPGYTF. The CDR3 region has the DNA TGTGCCACCAGTGATTATAGTCGAGGGCCTGGCTACACCTTC.

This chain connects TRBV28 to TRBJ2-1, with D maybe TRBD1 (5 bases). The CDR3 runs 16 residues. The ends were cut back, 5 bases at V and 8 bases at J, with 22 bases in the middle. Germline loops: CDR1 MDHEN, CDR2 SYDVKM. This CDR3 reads CASSTTLPPRADEQFF. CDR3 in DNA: TGTGCCAGCAGTACTACTTTGCCCCCCAGGGCCGATGAGCAGTTCTTC.

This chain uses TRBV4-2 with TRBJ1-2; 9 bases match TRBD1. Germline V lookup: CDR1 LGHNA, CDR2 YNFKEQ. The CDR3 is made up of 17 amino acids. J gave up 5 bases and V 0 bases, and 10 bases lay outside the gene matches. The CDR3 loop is CASSQDRTGALIYGYTF. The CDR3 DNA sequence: TGTGCCAGCAGCCAAGATAGGACAGGGGCGCTCATATATGGCTACACCTTC.

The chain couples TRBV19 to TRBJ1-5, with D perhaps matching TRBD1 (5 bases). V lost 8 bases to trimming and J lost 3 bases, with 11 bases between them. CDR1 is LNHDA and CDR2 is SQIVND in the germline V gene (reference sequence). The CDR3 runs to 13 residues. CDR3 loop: CASSDSPNQPQHF. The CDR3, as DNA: TGTGCCAGTTCAGACAGCCCCAATCAGCCCCAGCATTTT.

The CDR3 protein is CASSFSPNRVQTEAFF. The CDR3 DNA follows: TGTGCCAGCAGTTTCTCCCCAAACAGGGTTCAGACTGAAGCTTTCTTT. The chain has TRBV27 and TRBJ1-1; TRBD1 might be the D (6 bases). Trimming pared 3 bases from V and 5 bases from J, leaving 19 bases between. The CDR3 has 16 amino acids. Germline-derived CDR1 and CDR2 are MNHEY and SMNVEV (reference sequence).